Described below is a single TCR beta chain sequence and its context. The data originate from a study of T cells in Graves' hyperthyroidism and ophthalmopathy. The blood sample predates any ophthalmopathy symptoms, coming from first hyperthyroidism diagnosis. The investigators amplified TCR beta CDR3 regions from RNA transcripts. First-round RT-PCR of the TCR CDR3 relied on the HTBI primer set. TCRdb processed the multiplex PCR reads anew with MiXCR; each CDR3 protein has one entry. The sample comprises a few hundred thousand distinct CDR3 sequences, 13% to 15% of which are singletons, and over 25% rests with the top ten. Germline CDR1 SGDLS, CDR2 YYNGEE. Trimming shortened V by 3 bases and J by 2 bases, and 9 bases separated the two germline ends. CDR3 length equals 13 residues.

The sample taken for sequencing was blood. This clonotype was obtained from a woman in her forties or fifties with Graves' hyperthyroidism that later progressed to Graves' ophthalmopathy. V usage is TRBV9 and J usage is TRBJ2-7; D remains ambiguous. The DNA of the CDR3 is TGTGCCAGCAGCGCCATTGGGACCTACGAGCAGTACTTC. It yields the protein CASSAIGTYEQYF.